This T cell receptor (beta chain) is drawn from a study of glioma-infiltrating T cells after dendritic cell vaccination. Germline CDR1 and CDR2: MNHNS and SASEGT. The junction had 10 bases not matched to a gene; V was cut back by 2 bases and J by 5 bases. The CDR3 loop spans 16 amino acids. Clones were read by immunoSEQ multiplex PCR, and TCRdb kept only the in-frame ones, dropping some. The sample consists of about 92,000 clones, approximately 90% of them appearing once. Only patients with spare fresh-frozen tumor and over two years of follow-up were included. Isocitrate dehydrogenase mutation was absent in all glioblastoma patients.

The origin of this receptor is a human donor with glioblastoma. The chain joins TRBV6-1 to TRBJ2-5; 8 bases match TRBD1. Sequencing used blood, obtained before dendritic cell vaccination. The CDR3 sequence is CASSESPGGMIETQYF. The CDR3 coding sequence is TGTGCCAGCAGTGAATCCCCAGGGGGCATGATTGAGACCCAGTACTTC.